The text below deals with one T cell receptor (beta chain). Its antigen remains undetermined. Qualities for individual bases were not recorded, and no much larger clone is one base off. Libraries were made using the immunoSEQ multiplex PCR assay. As stored in TCRdb, this immuneACCESS dataset retains in-frame rearrangements with V and J assigned. A fraction of the clones does not appear; measured against another copy, unresolved V genes explain less than half of the discrepancy, and the remainder lacks a known reason. The sample table holds approximately 51,000 clones, of which roughly 94% were seen once. Of the sample, approximately 0.59% is held by the ten largest clones. This record comes from a study of T cell changes during pregnancy in multiple sclerosis (dated by TCRdb to the late 2010s). As for the study more broadly: The study looked at changes in the T cell repertoire across pregnancy in women with multiple sclerosis.

The CDR3 numbers 15 residues from cysteine through phenylalanine. Just CDR3 DNA is preserved here, 45 bases in frame from base 1. Via the germline V gene (reference sequence), CDR1 is MNHEY and CDR2 SMNVEV. Trimming removed 6 bases from V and 5 bases from J, leaving 20 bases between the germline ends. The chain joins TRBV27 to TRBJ2-7; TRBD2 is possibly the D segment (5 matching bases). The TCR originated in a female donor with multiple sclerosis, enrolled in a pregnancy study. The starting material was CD4+ T cells from peripheral blood mononuclear cells, obtained in the second trimester of pregnancy. CDR3 reads: CASSPGFNGVDEQYF. The nucleotide sequence is given as TGTGCCAGCAGCCCAGGTTTTAACGGGGTGGACGAGCAGTACTTC.